The following is a T cell receptor (beta chain) sequence with its context. Its antigen is still unknown. Nominally healthy donors provided the samples, though records likely missed some immune exposures. This sample was taken from a study of cytomegalovirus exposure and HLA in healthy donors. Findings and caveats of the study: Donors belonging to an Asian-associated ancestry cluster reportedly showed fewer N-insertions in productive TCRs than the roughly 670-donor mean, according to what a later analysis found. The dataset shows that most TCR sequences were rare, while some public TCRs occurred in many donors.

The PCR made use of 60 Vbeta and 13 Jbeta primers. Using immunoSEQ multiplex PCR, the repertoire was profiled, and TCRdb retains in-frame clones only, with some absent. The table shows roughly 130,000 clones, with roughly four fifths occurring only once. CDR3 size: 13 residues. Germline CDR1 reads KGHSH; CDR2 reads LQKENI. V was clipped by 3 bases and J by 5 bases, with 10 bases between them. The clonotype comes from a male donor in good health and CMV-seropositive. This chain joins TRBV18 and TRBJ2-5, with no clear D. The sample consisted of PBMCs. CDR3: CASSPQSPETQYF. CDR3 bases: TGTGCCAGCTCACCGCAGTCGCCGGAGACCCAGTACTTC.